This T cell receptor beta chain appears in the sequencing data of a study of T cell responses to AZD1222 COVID-19 vaccine. Assay: immunoSEQ multiplex PCR; the TCRdb copy retains only in-frame clones and omits some. The table shows 85,000 or so clones, with roughly 86% occurring only once. The origin of this receptor is an adult who received the AZD1222 COVID-19 vaccine. Source: peripheral blood, taken 28 days after the second AZD1222 dose.

CDR3 in DNA: TGTGCCAGCAGCTTAGTCCCCTCGGAGCGGGGGGGGGTTTACAATGAGCAGTTCTTC. Protein: CASSLVPSERGGVYNEQFF. This chain joins TRBV7-6 and TRBJ2-1; 10 bases map to TRBD2. After removal of 1 base from V and 4 bases from J, the junction contained 13 bases not matched to a gene. The CDR3 has 19 residues. Germline CDR1 SGHVS, CDR2 FNYEAQ. Full variable domain (remainder filled in from reference TRBV7-6 and TRBJ2-1): GAGVSQSPRYKVTKRGQDVALRCDPISGHVSLYWYRQALGQGPEFLTYFNYEAQQDKSGLPNDRFSAERPEGSISTLTIQRTEQRDSAMYRCASSLVPSERGGVYNEQFFGPGTRLTVL.